Given below is one T cell receptor beta chain in context. Antigen specificity is unknown. These data belong to a study of OX40 agonist ivuxolimab in advanced cancers. Study details: Every 2 weeks, patients got intravenous ivuxolimab at one of six dose levels (0.01-10 mg/kg). Of the patients, three showed partial responses, one with hepatocellular carcinoma and two with cutaneous melanoma. Study conclusions and caveats: Low normalized T-cell clonal expansion was also seen in some nonresponders. At doses 0.1 to 3.0 mg/kg, CD4+ and CD8+ clones expanded.

Assay: immunoSEQ multiplex PCR; the TCRdb copy retains only in-frame clones and omits some. Among about 46,000 clones listed, about 90% were seen once. V lost 7 bases and J 3 bases, leaving 13 bases between the germline ends. Germline V gene lookup returns CDR1 WSHSY and CDR2 SAAADI. The length of the CDR3 is 13 residues. Sequencing was performed on CD4+ or CD8+ T cells sorted from blood, taken in a trial of the OX40 agonist ivuxolimab. The chain combines TRBV10-2 with TRBJ2-7; D unresolved. The TCR originated in an adult with an advanced solid tumor such as melanoma, head and neck, liver or kidney cancer. The CDR3 is CASKGGSNYEQYF. CDR3 in DNA: TGCGCCAGCAAGGGCGGATCAAACTACGAGCAGTACTTC.